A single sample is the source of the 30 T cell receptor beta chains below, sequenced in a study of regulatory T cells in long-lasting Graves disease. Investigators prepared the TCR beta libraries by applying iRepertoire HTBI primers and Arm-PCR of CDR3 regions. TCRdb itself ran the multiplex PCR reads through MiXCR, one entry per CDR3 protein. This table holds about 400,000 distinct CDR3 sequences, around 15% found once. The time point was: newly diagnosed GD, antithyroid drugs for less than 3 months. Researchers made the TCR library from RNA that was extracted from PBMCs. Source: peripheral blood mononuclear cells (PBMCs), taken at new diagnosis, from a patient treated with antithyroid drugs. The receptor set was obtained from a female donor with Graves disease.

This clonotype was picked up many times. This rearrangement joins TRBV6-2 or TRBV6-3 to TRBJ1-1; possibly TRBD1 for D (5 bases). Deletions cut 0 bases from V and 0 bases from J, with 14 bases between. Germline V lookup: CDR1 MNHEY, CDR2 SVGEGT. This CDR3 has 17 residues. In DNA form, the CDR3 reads TGTGCCAGCAGTTACTCGAGGCAGGGTAGGATGAACACTGAAGCTTTCTTT. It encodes CASSYSRQGRMNTEAFF.

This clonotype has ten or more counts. In DNA, the CDR3 is TGTGCCAGCAGTGTACCGGGACAGGGGGCCGGTGGCTACACCTTC. Amino acid sequence: CASSVPGQGAGGYTF. The rearrangement links TRBV6-1 to TRBJ1-2, with 12 bases that match TRBD1. The CDR3 has 15 residues. CDR1 is MNHNS, CDR2 SASEGT, per germline. J gave up 7 bases and V 4 bases, and 7 bases lay outside the gene matches.

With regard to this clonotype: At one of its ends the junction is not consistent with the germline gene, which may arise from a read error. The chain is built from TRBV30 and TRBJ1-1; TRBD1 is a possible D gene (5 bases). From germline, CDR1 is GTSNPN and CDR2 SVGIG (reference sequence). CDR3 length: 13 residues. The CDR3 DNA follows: TGTGCCAGGGGCACAATGGGGAAGACTGGAGCTTTCTTT. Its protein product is CARGTMGKTGAFF.

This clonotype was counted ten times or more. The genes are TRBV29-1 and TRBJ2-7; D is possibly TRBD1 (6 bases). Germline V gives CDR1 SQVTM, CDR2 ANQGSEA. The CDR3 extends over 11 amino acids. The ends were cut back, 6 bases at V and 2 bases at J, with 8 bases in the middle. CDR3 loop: CSVGDTYEQYF. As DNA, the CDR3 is TGCAGCGTCGGGGACACCTACGAGCAGTACTTC.

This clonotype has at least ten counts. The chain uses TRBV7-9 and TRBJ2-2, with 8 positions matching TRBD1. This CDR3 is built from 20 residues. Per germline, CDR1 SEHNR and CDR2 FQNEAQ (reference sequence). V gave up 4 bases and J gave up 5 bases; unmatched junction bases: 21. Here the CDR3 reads CASSSTVLNPDRVVTGELFF. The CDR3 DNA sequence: TGTGCCAGCAGCTCCACGGTGTTAAATCCGGACAGGGTAGTAACCGGGGAGCTGTTTTTT.

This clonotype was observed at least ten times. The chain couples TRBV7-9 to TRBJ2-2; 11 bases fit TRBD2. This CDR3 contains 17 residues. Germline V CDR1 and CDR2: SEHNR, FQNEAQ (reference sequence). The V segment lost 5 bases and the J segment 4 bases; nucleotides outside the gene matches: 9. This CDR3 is CASSPATSGTGTGELFF. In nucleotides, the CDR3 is TGTGCCAGCAGCCCTGCGACTAGCGGGACGGGCACCGGGGAGCTGTTTTTT.

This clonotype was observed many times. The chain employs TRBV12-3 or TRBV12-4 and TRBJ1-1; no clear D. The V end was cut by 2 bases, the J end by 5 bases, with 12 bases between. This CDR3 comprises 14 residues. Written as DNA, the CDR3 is TGTGCCAGCAGTTTAACAATGAGACGGACTGAAGCTTTCTTT. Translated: CASSLTMRRTEAFF.

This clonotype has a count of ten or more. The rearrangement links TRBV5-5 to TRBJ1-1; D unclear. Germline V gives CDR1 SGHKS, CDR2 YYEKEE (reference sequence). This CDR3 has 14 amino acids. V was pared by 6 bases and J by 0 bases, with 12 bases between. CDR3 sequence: CASTTRALNTEAFF. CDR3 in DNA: TGTGCCAGCACGACCCGGGCACTGAACACTGAAGCTTTCTTT.

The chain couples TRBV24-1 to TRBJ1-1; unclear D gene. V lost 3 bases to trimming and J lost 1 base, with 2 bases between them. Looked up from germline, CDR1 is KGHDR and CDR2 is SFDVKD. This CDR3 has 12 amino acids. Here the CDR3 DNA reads TGTGCCACCAGTGATGCGAACACTGAAGCTTTCTTT. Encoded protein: CATSDANTEAFF.

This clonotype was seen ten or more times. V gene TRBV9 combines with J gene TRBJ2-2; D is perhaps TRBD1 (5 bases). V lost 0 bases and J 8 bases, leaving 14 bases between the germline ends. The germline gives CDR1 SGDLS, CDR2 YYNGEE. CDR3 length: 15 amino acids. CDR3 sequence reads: CASSVEDIRAGELFF. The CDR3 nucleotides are TGTGCCAGCAGCGTAGAGGACATTCGAGCGGGGGAGCTGTTTTTT. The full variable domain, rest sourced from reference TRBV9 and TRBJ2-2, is DSGVTQTPKHLITATGQRVTLRCSPRSGDLSVYWYQQSLDQGLQFLIQYYNGEERAKGNILERFSAQQFPDLHSELNLSSLELGDSALYFCASSVEDIRAGELFFGEGSRLTVL.

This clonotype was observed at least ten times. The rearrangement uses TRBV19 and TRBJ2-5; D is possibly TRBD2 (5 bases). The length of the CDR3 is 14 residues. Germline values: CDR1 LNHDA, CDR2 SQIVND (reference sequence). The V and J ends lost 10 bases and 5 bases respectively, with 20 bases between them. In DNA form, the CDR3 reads TGTGCCACCCAGTACGAGGCCTGGAGGGAGACCCAGTACTTC. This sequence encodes CATQYEAWRETQYF.

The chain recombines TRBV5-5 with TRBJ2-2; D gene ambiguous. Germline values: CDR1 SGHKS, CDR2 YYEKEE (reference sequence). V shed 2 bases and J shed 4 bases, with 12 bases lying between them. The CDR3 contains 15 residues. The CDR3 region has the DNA TGTGCCAGCAGCTTAAGTCCGGCGATCACCGGGGAGCTGTTTTTT. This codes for CASSLSPAITGELFF. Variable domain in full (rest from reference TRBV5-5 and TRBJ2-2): DAGVTQSPTHLIKTRGQQVTLRCSPISGHKSVSWYQQVLGQGPQFIFQYYEKEERGRGNFPDRFSARQFPNYSSELNVNALLLGDSALYLCASSLSPAITGELFFGEGSRLTVL.

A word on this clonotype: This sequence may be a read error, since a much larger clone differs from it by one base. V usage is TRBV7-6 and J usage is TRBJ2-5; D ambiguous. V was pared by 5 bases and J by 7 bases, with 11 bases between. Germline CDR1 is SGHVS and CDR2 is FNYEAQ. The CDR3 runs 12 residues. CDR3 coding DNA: TGTGCCAGCAGCAGACTTAAGAGGACCCAGTACTTC. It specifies CASSRLKRTQYF.

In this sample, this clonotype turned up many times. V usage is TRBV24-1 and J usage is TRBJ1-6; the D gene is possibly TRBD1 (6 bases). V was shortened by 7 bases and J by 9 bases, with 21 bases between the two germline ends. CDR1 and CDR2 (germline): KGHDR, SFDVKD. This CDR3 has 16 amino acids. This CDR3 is CATSGDIRQNFSPLHF. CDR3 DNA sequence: TGTGCCACCAGCGGGGACATCAGACAGAATTTTTCACCCCTCCACTTT.

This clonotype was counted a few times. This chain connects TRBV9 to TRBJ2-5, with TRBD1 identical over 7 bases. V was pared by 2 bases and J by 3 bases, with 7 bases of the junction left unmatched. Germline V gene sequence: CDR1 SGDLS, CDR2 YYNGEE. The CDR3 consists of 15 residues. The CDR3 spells CASSVGVQGEETQYF. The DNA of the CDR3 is TGTGCCAGCAGCGTGGGGGTCCAGGGGGAAGAGACCCAGTACTTC.

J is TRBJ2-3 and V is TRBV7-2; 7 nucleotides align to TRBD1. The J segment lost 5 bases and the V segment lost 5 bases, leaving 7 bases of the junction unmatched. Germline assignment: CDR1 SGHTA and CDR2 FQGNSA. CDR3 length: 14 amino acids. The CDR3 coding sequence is TGTGCCAGCAGCCCTCAGACAGGGATAGATACGCAGTATTTT. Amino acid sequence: CASSPQTGIDTQYF. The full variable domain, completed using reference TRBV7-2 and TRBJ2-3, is GAGVSQSPSNKVTEKGKDVELRCDPISGHTALYWYRQSLGQGLEFLIYFQGNSAPDKSGLPSDRFSAERTGGSVSTLTIQRTQQEDSAVYLCASSPQTGIDTQYFGPGTRLTVL.

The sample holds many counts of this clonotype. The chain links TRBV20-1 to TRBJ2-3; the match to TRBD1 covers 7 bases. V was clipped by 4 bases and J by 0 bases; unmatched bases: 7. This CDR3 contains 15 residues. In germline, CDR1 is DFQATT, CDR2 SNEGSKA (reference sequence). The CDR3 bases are TGCAGTGCTATAATGGGACAGTCTAGCACAGATACGCAGTATTTT. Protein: CSAIMGQSSTDTQYF.

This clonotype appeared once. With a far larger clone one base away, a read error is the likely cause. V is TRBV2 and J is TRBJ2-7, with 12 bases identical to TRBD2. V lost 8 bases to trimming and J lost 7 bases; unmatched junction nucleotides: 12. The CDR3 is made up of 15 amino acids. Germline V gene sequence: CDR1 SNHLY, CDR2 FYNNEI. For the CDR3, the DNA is TGTGCCAGCCGACTAGCGGGGGCCTCCTACAATGAGCAGTACTTC. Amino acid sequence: CASRLAGASYNEQYF.

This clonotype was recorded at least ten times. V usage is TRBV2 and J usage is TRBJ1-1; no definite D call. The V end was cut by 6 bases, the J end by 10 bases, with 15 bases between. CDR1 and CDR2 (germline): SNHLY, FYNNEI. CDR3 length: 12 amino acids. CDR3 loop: CASRKDVPGAFF. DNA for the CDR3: TGTGCCAGCAGGAAGGACGTCCCTGGAGCTTTCTTT.

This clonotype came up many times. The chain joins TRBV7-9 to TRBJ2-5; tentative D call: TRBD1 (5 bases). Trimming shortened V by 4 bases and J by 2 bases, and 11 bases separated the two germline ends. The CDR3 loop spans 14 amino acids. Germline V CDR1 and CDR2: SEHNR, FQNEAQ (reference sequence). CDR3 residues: CASSYIRGQETQYF. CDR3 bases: TGTGCCAGCAGCTATATTAGGGGACAAGAGACCCAGTACTTC.

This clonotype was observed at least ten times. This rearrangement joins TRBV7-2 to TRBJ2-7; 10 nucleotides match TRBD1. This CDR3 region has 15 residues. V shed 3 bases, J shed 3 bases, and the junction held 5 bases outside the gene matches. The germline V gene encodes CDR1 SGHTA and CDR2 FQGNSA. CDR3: CASSFRDRGSYEQYF. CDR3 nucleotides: TGTGCCAGCAGCTTCCGGGACAGGGGAAGCTACGAGCAGTACTTC.

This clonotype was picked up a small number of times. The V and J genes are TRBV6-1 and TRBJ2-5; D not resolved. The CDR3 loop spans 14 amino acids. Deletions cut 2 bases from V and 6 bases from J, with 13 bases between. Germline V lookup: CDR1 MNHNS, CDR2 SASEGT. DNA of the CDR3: TGTGCCAGCAGTGAAAGGTTTTGGAAACAGACCCAGTACTTC. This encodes CASSERFWKQTQYF.

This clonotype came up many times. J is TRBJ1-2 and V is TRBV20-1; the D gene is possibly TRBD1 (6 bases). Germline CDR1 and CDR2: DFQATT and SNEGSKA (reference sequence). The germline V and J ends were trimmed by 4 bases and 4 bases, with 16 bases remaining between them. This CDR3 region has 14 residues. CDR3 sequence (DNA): TGCAGTGCTAAAAAGGGGGACACTCGCTATGGCTACACCTTC. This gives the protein CSAKKGDTRYGYTF.

CDR3 protein: CAWKRDRGSYEQYF. The CDR3 bases are TGTGCCTGGAAGCGGGACAGGGGCTCCTACGAGCAGTACTTC. This sequence joins TRBV30 and TRBJ2-7; TRBD1 aligns across 10 bases. From germline, CDR1 is GTSNPN and CDR2 SVGIG (reference sequence). The junction had 3 bases not matched to a gene; V was cut back by 4 bases and J by 0 bases. This CDR3 is 14 amino acids long.

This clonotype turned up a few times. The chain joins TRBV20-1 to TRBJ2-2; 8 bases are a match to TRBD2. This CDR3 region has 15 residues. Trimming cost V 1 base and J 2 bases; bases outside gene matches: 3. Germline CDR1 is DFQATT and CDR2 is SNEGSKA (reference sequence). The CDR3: CSARVSGRNTGELFF. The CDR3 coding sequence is TGCAGTGCTAGAGTAAGCGGGAGAAACACCGGGGAGCTGTTTTTT.

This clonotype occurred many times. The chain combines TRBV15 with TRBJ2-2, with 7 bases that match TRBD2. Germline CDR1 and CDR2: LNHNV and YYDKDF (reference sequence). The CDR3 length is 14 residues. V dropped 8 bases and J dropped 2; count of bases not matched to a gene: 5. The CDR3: CATQLAVNTGELFF. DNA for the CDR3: TGTGCCACCCAGCTAGCGGTAAACACCGGGGAGCTGTTTTTT.

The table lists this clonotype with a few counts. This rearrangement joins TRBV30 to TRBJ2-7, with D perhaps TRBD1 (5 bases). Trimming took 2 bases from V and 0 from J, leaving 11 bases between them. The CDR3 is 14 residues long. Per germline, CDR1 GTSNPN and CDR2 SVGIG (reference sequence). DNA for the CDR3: TGTGCCTGGAGTAATAAAAGGGGCTCCTACGAGCAGTACTTC. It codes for CAWSNKRGSYEQYF.

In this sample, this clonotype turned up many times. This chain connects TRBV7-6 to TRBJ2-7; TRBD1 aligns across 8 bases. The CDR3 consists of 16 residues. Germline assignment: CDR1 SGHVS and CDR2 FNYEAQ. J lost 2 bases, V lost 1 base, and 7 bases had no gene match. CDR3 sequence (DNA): TGTGCCAGCAGCTTAGTCCCGGACAGGGCCCCCTACGAGCAGTACTTC. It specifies CASSLVPDRAPYEQYF.

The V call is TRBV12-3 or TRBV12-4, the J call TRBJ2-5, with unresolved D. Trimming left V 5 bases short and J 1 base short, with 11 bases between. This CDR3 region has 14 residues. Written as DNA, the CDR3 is TGTGCCAGCAGTCTCAATACATTCCAAGAGACCCAGTACTTC. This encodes CASSLNTFQETQYF.

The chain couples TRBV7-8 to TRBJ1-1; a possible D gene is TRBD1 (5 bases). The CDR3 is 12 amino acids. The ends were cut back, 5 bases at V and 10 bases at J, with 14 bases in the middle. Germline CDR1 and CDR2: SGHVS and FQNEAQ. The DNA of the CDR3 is TGTGCCAGCAGCACCCTGGGACCTAGAGCTTTCTTT. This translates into CASSTLGPRAFF.